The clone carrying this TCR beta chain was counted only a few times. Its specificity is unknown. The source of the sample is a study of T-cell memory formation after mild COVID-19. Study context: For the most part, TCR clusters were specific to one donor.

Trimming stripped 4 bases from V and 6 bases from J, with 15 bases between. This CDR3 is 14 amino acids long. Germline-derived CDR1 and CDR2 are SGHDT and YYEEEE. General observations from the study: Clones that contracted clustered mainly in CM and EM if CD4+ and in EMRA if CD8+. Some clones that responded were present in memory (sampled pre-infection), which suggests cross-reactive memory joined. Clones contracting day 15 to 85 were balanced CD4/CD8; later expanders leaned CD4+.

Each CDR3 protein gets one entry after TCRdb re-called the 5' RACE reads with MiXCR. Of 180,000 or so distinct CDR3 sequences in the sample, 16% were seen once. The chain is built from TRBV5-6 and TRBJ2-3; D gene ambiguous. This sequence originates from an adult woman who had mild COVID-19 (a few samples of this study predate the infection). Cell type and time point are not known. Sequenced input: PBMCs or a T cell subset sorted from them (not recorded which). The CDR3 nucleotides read TGTGCCAGCAGCATGGTGGTAGCCTCGGATACGCAGTATTTT. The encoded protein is CASSMVVASDTQYF. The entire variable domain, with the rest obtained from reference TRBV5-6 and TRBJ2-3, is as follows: DAGVTQSPTHLIKTRGQQVTLRCSPKSGHDTVSWYQQALGQGPQFIFQYYEEEERQRGNFPDRFSGHQFPNYSSELNVNALLLGDSALYLCASSMVVASDTQYFGPGTRLTVL.